The 19 T cell receptor beta chains listed next were all sequenced from one sample in a study of T cells in Graves' hyperthyroidism and ophthalmopathy. TCR beta CDR3 region amplification was performed from RNA transcripts. An initial round of RT-PCR targeting the TCR CDR3 relied on the HTBI primer set. MiXCR was run by TCRdb on the multiplex PCR reads, yielding one entry per CDR3 protein. Among approximately 640,000 distinct CDR3 sequences listed, about a sixth were seen once. Sequenced sample: blood. The receptors shown here come from a young woman with Graves' hyperthyroidism.

This clonotype was recorded a few times. The V call is TRBV28, the J call TRBJ1-1; no clear D gene. The V gene's germline CDR1 is MDHEN and CDR2 SYDVKM. The CDR3 covers 15 residues. V shed 8 bases and J shed 1 base, with 17 bases lying between them. Here the CDR3 DNA reads TGTGCCAGCTTGACCGCCGGCACGGGGAACACTGAAGCTTTCTTT. Its translation is CASLTAGTGNTEAFF.

This clonotype was counted between two and nine times. The chain carries TRBV20-1 and TRBJ2-7; 11 bases agree with TRBD1. The germline CDR1 and CDR2 sequences are DFQATT and SNEGSKA (reference sequence). Trimming at V came to 6 bases and at J to 5 bases, leaving 9 bases not matched to a gene. The CDR3 is 14 residues long. The CDR3 region has the DNA TGCAGTGCCACGGGAGGACAGGGGGCCGACGAGCAGTACTTC. It is translated as CSATGGQGADEQYF.

The J gene is TRBJ2-1, the V gene TRBV19, with D possibly being TRBD1 (6 bases). Trimming left V 1 base short and J 5 bases short, with 9 bases between. CDR3 size: 14 residues. Germline values: CDR1 LNHDA, CDR2 SQIVND (reference sequence). The CDR3 reads CASSIVTGNNEQFF. The CDR3 nucleotides read TGTGCCAGTAGTATAGTTACAGGGAACAATGAGCAGTTCTTC.

This clonotype occurred many times. The chain uses TRBV29-1 and TRBJ2-1, with D hard to call. CDR1 SQVTM and CDR2 ANQGSEA come from the germline V gene. Trimming pared 0 bases from V and 4 bases from J, leaving 7 bases between. This CDR3 comprises 13 residues. CDR3 DNA sequence: TGCAGCGTTGAAGATACACTTTACAATGAGCAGTTCTTC. Its protein is CSVEDTLYNEQFF.

This clonotype showed up many times. DNA for the CDR3: TGTGCCAGCAGCTTAGGACCTAGCGGGGCGGAGAATGAGCAGTTCTTC. Translation: CASSLGPSGAENEQFF. V is TRBV7-2 and J is TRBJ2-1; 9 bases line up with TRBD2. V shed 1 base, J shed 7 bases, and the junction held 8 bases outside the gene matches. CDR1 SGHTA and CDR2 FQGNSA come from the germline V gene. The CDR3 is made up of 16 amino acids.

The table lists this clonotype with many counts. This chain's CDR3 is CASKTGTGARSAFF. DNA for the CDR3: TGTGCCAGCAAAACCGGGACAGGTGCCCGTAGCGCTTTCTTT. The chain has TRBV28 and TRBJ1-1; 8 positions match TRBD1. The CDR3 loop spans 14 amino acids. V lost 7 bases and J lost 11; bases outside the gene matches: 15. CDR1 and CDR2 (germline): MDHEN, SYDVKM.

The gene calls are TRBV29-1 and TRBJ1-5; D gene uncertain. Germline V gene sequence: CDR1 SQVTM, CDR2 ANQGSEA. This CDR3 spans 12 amino acids. The germline V and J ends were trimmed by 2 bases and 2 bases, with 4 bases remaining between them. The CDR3 protein is CSVETGNQPQHF. The CDR3 DNA reads TGCAGCGTTGAAACGGGCAATCAGCCCCAGCATTTT.

This clonotype turned up a few times. The chain carries TRBV20-1 and TRBJ2-5; 7 nucleotides agree with TRBD2. Germline V gene data show CDR1 as DFQATT and CDR2 as SNEGSKA (reference sequence). There are 17 residues in the CDR3. V shed 0 bases, J shed 5 bases, and the junction held 15 bases outside the gene matches. CDR3 sequence: CSARDVWEGLRSETQYF. In nucleotides, the CDR3 is TGCAGTGCTAGAGACGTTTGGGAGGGCCTTCGAAGCGAGACCCAGTACTTC.

Many counts were recorded for this clonotype. The rearrangement links TRBV3-1 to TRBJ1-1; maybe TRBD1 (6 bases). CDR1 and CDR2 from the germline V gene are LGHDT and YNNKEL (reference sequence). CDR3 length: 13 amino acids. V was trimmed by 6 bases and J by 6 bases, leaving 14 bases between them. The CDR3 sequence is CASSPRGRSEAFF. Written as DNA, the CDR3 is TGTGCCAGCAGTCCCAGGGGACGGTCTGAAGCTTTCTTT.

CDR3 DNA: TGCAGGGCGAAAAAGCGGGGGAGGGGAGATGGCTACACCTTC. Amino acid sequence: CRAKKRGRGDGYTF. The chain employs TRBV20-1 and TRBJ1-2; a possible D gene is TRBD1 (5 bases). The CDR3 is 14 residues long. Germline CDR1 DFQATT, CDR2 SNEGSKA (reference sequence).

In DNA, the CDR3 is TGCAGTGCTAGAGATAACGTTCAGGGCTACTACGAGCAGTACTTC. The encoded protein is CSARDNVQGYYEQYF. The chain couples TRBV20-1 to TRBJ2-7, with a tentative D call TRBD1 (5 bases). The V end was cut by 0 bases, the J end by 3 bases, with 15 bases between. This CDR3 spans 15 amino acids. Germline V lookup: CDR1 DFQATT, CDR2 SNEGSKA (reference sequence).

This clonotype was picked up many times. This chain uses TRBV24-1 with TRBJ2-1, with D perhaps matching TRBD1 (8 bases). Trimming removed 3 bases from V and 6 bases from J, with 14 bases in between. CDR3 size: 15 residues. Germline CDR1 KGHDR, CDR2 SFDVKD. CDR3 bases: TGTGCCACCAGTGATCTACAGGGGGGGGGCAATGAGCAGTTCTTC. Translated: CATSDLQGGGNEQFF.

V and J are TRBV7-9 and TRBJ1-5; D perhaps matches TRBD1 (5 bases). V was cut by 5 bases and J by 0 bases, with 14 bases left in between. This CDR3 spans 16 amino acids. Germline V gene sequence: CDR1 SEHNR, CDR2 FQNEAQ (reference sequence). Here the CDR3 reads CASSATRGFSNQPQHF. The CDR3 DNA follows: TGTGCCAGCAGCGCAACACGGGGGTTTAGCAATCAGCCCCAGCATTTT.

This clonotype has a count of ten or more. The chain recombines TRBV28 with TRBJ2-1; the match to TRBD2 covers 8 bases. This CDR3 comprises 16 residues. J gave up 8 bases and V 2 bases, and 11 bases lay outside the gene matches. Germline loops: CDR1 MDHEN, CDR2 SYDVKM. This CDR3 reads CASSLEREFPRYEQFF. The CDR3 coding sequence is TGTGCCAGCAGTTTAGAGCGGGAGTTCCCTAGGTATGAGCAGTTCTTC. Drawing the rest from reference TRBV28 and TRBJ2-1, the complete variable domain is DVKVTQSSRYLVKRTGEKVFLECVQDMDHENMFWYRQDPGLGLRLIYFSYDVKMKEKGDIPEGYSVSREKKERFSLILESASTNQTSMYLCASSLEREFPRYEQFFGPGTRLTVL.

This clonotype was observed many times. This chain connects TRBV2 to TRBJ2-6, with unresolved D. The CDR3 is 15 residues long. In germline, CDR1 is SNHLY, CDR2 FYNNEI. V gave up 4 bases and J gave up 2 bases, with 9 bases separating them. The DNA of the CDR3 is TGTGCCAGCAGTGCTATTGGGGCTGGGGCCAACGTCCTGACTTTC. It yields the protein CASSAIGAGANVLTF.

This chain connects TRBV20-1 to TRBJ1-2, with D possibly matching TRBD1 (6 bases). The CDR3 is 14 residues long. V dropped 5 bases and J dropped 6 bases, with 19 bases sitting between them. Germline V CDR1 and CDR2: DFQATT, SNEGSKA (reference sequence). The CDR3 coding sequence is TGCAGTGCTGGAGGGCCCGGACAGTCTCATGGCTACACCTTC. Translated: CSAGGPGQSHGYTF.

The chain recombines TRBV27 with TRBJ2-7; a possible D gene is TRBD1 (6 bases). Germline V CDR1 and CDR2: MNHEY, SMNVEV (reference sequence). The V and J ends lost 9 bases and 2 bases respectively, with 14 bases between them. This CDR3 comprises 13 residues. CDR3 protein: CARPGTPAYEQYF. CDR3 sequence (DNA): TGTGCCAGGCCTGGGACACCGGCCTACGAGCAGTACTTC.

In this sample, this clonotype turned up many times. The chain employs TRBV12-3 or TRBV12-4 and TRBJ1-1; weak D call: TRBD1 (6 bases). This CDR3 region has 16 residues. Trimming removed 1 base at V and 3 bases at J, with 15 bases between. CDR3 sequence: CASSLGPGASDTEAFF. The CDR3 bases are TGTGCCAGCAGTTTAGGACCGGGGGCAAGTGACACTGAAGCTTTCTTT.

The sample holds many counts of this clonotype. This rearrangement joins TRBV28 to TRBJ2-1, with no clear D. CDR3 size: 12 residues. CDR1 and CDR2 from the germline V gene are MDHEN and SYDVKM. The V end lost 5 bases, the J end lost 8 bases, and 10 bases lay between the germline ends. CDR3 coding DNA: TGTGCCAGCAGTCTTACCTTATATGAGCAGTTCTTC. Amino acid sequence: CASSLTLYEQFF.